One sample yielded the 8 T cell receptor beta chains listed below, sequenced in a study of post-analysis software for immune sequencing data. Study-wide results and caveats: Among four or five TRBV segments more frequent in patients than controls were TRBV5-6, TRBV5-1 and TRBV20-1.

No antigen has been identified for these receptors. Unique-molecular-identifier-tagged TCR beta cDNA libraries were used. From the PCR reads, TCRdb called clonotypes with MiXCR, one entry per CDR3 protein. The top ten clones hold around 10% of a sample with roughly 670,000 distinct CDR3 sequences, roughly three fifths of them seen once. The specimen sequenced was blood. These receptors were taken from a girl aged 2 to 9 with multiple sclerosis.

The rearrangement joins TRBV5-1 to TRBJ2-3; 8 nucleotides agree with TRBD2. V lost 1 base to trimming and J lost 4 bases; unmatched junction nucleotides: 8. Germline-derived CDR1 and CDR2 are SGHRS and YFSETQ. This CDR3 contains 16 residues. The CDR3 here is CASSLRPAGAPDTQYF. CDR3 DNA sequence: TGCGCCAGCAGCTTGAGGCCAGCGGGAGCCCCAGATACGCAGTATTTT.

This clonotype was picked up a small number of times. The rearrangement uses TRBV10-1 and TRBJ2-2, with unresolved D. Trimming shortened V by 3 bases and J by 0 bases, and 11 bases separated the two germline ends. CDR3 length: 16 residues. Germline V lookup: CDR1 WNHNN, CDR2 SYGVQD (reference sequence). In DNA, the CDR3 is TGCGCCAGCAGTGAAAGCCAGAGCACGAACACCGGGGAGCTGTTTTTT. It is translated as CASSESQSTNTGELFF.

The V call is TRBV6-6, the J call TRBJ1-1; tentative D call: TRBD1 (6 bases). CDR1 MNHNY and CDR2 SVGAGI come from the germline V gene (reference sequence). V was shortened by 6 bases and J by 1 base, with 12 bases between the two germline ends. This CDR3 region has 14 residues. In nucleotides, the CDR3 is TGTGCCAGCAGGCCGCCGGGACAGAACACTGAAGCTTTCTTT. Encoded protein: CASRPPGQNTEAFF.

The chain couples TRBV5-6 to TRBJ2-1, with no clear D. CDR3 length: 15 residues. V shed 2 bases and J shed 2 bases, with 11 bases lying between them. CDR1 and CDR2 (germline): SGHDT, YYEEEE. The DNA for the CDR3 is TGTGCCAGCAGCTTTTGGCGCAGGACCTACAATGAGCAGTTCTTC. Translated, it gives CASSFWRRTYNEQFF. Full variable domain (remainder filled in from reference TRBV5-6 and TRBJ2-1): DAGVTQSPTHLIKTRGQQVTLRCSPKSGHDTVSWYQQALGQGPQFIFQYYEEEERQRGNFPDRFSGHQFPNYSSELNVNALLLGDSALYLCASSFWRRTYNEQFFGPGTRLTVL.

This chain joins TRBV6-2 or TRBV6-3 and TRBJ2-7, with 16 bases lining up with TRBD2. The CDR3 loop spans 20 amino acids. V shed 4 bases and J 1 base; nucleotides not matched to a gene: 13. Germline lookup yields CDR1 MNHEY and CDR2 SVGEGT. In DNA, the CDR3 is TGTGCCAGCAGTTTCACGCCGGGACTAGCGGGAGGGCCGGGTTCCTACGAGCAGTACTTC. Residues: CASSFTPGLAGGPGSYEQYF.

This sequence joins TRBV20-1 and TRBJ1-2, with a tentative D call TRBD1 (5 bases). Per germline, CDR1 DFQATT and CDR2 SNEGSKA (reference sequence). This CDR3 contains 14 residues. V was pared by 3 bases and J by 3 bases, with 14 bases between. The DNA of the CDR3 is TGCAGTGCTAGGTGGGACGGGAGCGACTATGGCTACACCTTC. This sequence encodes CSARWDGSDYGYTF.

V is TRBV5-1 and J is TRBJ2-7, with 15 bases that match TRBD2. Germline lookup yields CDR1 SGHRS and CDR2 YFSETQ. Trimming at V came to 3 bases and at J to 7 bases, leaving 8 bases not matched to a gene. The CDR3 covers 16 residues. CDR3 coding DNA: TGCGCCAGCAGCTCGGGCGGACTAGCGGGAGGGAGTGAGCAGTACTTC. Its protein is CASSSGGLAGGSEQYF.

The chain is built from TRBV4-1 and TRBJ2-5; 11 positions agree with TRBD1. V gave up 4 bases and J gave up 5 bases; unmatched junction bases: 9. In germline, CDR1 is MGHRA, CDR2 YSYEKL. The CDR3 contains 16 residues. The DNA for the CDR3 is TGCGCCAGCAGCCTCGGACAGGGGGCAACGAAGGAGACCCAGTACTTC. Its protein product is CASSLGQGATKETQYF.